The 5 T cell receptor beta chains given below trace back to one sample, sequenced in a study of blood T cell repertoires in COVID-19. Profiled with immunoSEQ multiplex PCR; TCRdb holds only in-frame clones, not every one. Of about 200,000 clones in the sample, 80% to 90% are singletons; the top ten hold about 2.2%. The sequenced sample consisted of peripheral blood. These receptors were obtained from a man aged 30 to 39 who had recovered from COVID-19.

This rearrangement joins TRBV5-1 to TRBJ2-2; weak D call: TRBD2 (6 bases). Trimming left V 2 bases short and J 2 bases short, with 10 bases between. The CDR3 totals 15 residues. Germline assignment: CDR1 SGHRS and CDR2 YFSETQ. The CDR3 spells CASSFGRSNTGELFF. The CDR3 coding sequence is TGCGCCAGCAGCTTTGGGAGGAGTAACACCGGGGAGCTGTTTTTT.

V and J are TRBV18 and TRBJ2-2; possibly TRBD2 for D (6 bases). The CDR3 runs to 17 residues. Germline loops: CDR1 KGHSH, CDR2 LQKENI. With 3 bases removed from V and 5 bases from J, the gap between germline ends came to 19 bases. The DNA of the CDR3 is TGTGCCAGCTCACCGGCCCCCGCGGGGTCGCGTACCGGGGAGCTGTTTTTT. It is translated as CASSPAPAGSRTGELFF.

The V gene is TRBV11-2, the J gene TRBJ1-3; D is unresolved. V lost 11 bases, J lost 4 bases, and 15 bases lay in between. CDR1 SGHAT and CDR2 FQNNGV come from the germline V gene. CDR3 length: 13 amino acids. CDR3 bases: TGTGCCTGCCATGGAGGGCGGGGAAACACCATATATTTT. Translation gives CACHGGRGNTIYF. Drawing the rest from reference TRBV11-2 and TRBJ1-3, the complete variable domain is EAGVAQSPRYKIIEKRQSVAFWCNPISGHATLYWYQQILGQGPKLLIQFQNNGVVDDSQLPKDRFSAERLKGVDSTLKIQPAKLEDSAVYLCACHGGRGNTIYFGEGSWLTVV.

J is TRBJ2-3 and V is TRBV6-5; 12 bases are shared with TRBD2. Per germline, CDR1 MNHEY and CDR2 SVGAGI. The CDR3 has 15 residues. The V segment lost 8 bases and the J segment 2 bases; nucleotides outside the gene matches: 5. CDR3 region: CASRSSGGATDTQYF. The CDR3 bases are TGTGCCAGCCGATCTAGCGGGGGGGCCACAGATACGCAGTATTTT.

The CDR3 nucleotides read TGTGCCATCGGACAGAAACTACAGGATGAGCAGTTCTTC. Amino acids: CAIGQKLQDEQFF. This chain links TRBV10-3 with TRBJ2-1, with TRBD1 as a possible D gene (6 bases). The V gene lost 8 bases and the J gene lost 8 bases, with 16 bases spanning the gap. The CDR3 is 13 residues long. The germline V gene has CDR1 ENHRY and CDR2 SYGVKD.